Below, 7 T cell receptor beta chains from the same sample are listed, as sequenced in a study of blood T cells in healthy people across ages. Combining a sample-barcoded 5' primer with a J-beta primer mix, a second PCR ran for about 7 to 11 cycles. Via MiXCR, TCRdb re-called the 5' RACE reads, giving one row per CDR3 protein. The data contain about 580,000 distinct CDR3 sequences, 40% to 55% of them seen just once; the ten biggest clones take up approximately 25%. The sample consisted of blood. The receptor source for this set is an elderly man in good health.

This clonotype was counted at least ten times. The CDR3 nucleotides are TGTGCCAGCAGCGCGAGGAGGGGGCTAACCTACGAGCAGTACTTC. It specifies CASSARRGLTYEQYF. The chain carries TRBV6-5 and TRBJ2-7; D is perhaps TRBD1 (7 bases). V gave up 6 bases and J gave up 2 bases, with 17 bases separating them. The CDR3 runs to 15 residues. CDR1 and CDR2 (germline): MNHEY, SVGAGI.

This clonotype was recorded a few times. The chain combines TRBV20-1 with TRBJ2-5, with D perhaps TRBD2 (5 bases). Germline CDR1 is DFQATT and CDR2 is SNEGSKA (reference sequence). The V end lost 0 bases, the J end lost 2 bases, and 16 bases lay between the germline ends. The CDR3 has 16 residues. The CDR3 region is CSARDVTGGLQETQYF. In nucleotides, the CDR3 is TGCAGTGCTAGAGATGTAACTGGCGGACTTCAAGAGACCCAGTACTTC.

The chain combines TRBV6-5 with TRBJ2-1, with D possibly matching TRBD1 (6 bases). The germline V and J ends were trimmed by 2 bases and 3 bases, with 8 bases remaining between them. The CDR3 is 14 amino acids. Germline CDR1 is MNHEY and CDR2 is SVGAGI. The CDR3 DNA reads TGTGCCAGCAGTTACGCACAGGGCTACAATGAGCAGTTCTTC. Translation: CASSYAQGYNEQFF.

The chain combines TRBV7-8 with TRBJ2-5; TRBD1 matches 10 bases. The better agreement between TRBJ2-7 and the DNA end casts doubt on the J call. CDR1 and CDR2 from the germline V gene are SGHVS and FQNEAQ. The CDR3 sequence is 13 residues long. CDR3 sequence (DNA): TGTGCCAGCAGCCGACAGGGGGCCGACGAGCAGTACTTC. As protein: CASSRQGADEQYF.

The genes are TRBV3-1 and TRBJ1-1, with a tentative D call TRBD1 (6 bases). The V gene's germline CDR1 is LGHDT and CDR2 YNNKEL (reference sequence). The CDR3 extends over 14 amino acids. Deletions cut 1 base from V and 4 bases from J, with 10 bases between. DNA of the CDR3: TGTGCCAGCAGCCAAGCGACAGGCGGCACTGAAGCTTTCTTT. It translates to CASSQATGGTEAFF.

J is TRBJ1-4 and V is TRBV20-1; a possible D gene is TRBD1 (6 bases). The CDR3 contains 16 residues. Trimming stripped 5 bases from V and 6 bases from J, with 22 bases between. Germline V gene data show CDR1 as DFQATT and CDR2 as SNEGSKA (reference sequence). CDR3 loop: CSAFNRDGRGHEKLFF. The CDR3 nucleotides read TGCAGTGCTTTCAACCGGGACGGCAGGGGTCATGAAAAACTGTTTTTT.

V usage is TRBV25-1 and J usage is TRBJ2-4; possibly TRBD2 for D (6 bases). Germline CDR1 and CDR2: MGHDK and SYGVNS. This CDR3 has 16 amino acids. With 6 bases removed from V and 2 bases from J, the gap between germline ends came to 17 bases. Written as DNA, the CDR3 is TGTGCCAGCAGCGAAGTAGGTCTAGCGCCCAAAAACATTCAGTACTTC. As protein: CASSEVGLAPKNIQYF. Together with reference TRBV25-1 and TRBJ2-4, the CDR3 gives the full variable domain: EADIYQTPRYLVIGTGKKITLECSQTMGHDKMYWYQQDPGMELHLIHYSYGVNSTEKGDLSSESTVSRIRTEHFPLTLESARPSHTSQYLCASSEVGLAPKNIQYFGAGTRLSVL.